This T cell receptor (beta chain) appears in the sequencing data of a study of beta chain features in type 1 diabetes. Study details: Age and gender were similar between patients and healthy donors, as were cell yields. Sorted cells, more than 95,000,000 in number, were examined across all samples.

TCRB transcripts that were expressed got sequenced, as all of the isolated RNA had been reverse transcribed. Profiled with immunoSEQ multiplex PCR; TCRdb holds only in-frame clones, not every one. The table lists fewer than 65,000 clones, about 60% of them singletons. Concerning this clone: Its antigen is unknown.

The CDR3 covers 14 residues. The V and J ends lost 1 base and 6 bases respectively, with 13 bases between them. Per germline, CDR1 SGHTA and CDR2 FQGNSA. Study observations and caveats: VDJ junctions from type 1 diabetes patients carried fewer insertions and larger deletions.

The V gene is TRBV7-2, the J gene TRBJ2-7, with D tentatively TRBD2 (5 bases). Material: Tregs from blood. The receptor was derived from a woman under 30 in good health. This CDR3 is CASSLVALGAEQYF. The CDR3 DNA follows: TGTGCCAGCAGCTTAGTCGCACTAGGAGCCGAGCAGTACTTC. Based on the CDR3 plus reference TRBV7-2 and TRBJ2-7, the full variable domain is GAGVSQSPSNKVTEKGKDVELRCDPISGHTALYWYRQSLGQGLEFLIYFQGNSAPDKSGLPSDRFSAERTGGSVSTLTIQRTQQEDSAVYLCASSLVALGAEQYFGPGTRLTVT.